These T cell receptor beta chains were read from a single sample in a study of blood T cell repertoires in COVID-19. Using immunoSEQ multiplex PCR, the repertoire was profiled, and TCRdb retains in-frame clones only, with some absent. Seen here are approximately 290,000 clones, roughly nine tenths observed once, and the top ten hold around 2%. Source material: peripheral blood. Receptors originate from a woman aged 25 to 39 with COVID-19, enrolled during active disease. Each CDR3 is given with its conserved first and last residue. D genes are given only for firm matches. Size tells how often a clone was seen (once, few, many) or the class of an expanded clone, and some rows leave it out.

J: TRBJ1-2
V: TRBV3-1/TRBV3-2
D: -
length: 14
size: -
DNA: TGTGCCAGCAGCCAAGATAATGGCAGTCGCGGCTACACCTTC
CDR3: CASSQDNGSRGYTF

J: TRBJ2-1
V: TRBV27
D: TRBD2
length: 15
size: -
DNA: TGTGCCAGCAGCCCGACTAGCGGGTACTACAATGAGCAGTTCTTC
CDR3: CASSPTSGYYNEQFF

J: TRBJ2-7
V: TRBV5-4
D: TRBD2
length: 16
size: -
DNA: TGTGCCAGCAGCCAGACCACTAGCGGGAAACTCTACGAGCAGTACTTC
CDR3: CASSQTTSGKLYEQYF

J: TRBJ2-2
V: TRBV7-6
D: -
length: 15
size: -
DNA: TGTGCCAGCAGCTTGATGGCGGTCGGGGTCGGGGAGCTGTTTTTT
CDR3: CASSLMAVGVGELFF

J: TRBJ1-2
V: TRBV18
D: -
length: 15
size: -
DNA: TGTGCCAGCTCACCCCGAGCCTATTTCACAGATGGCTACACCTTC
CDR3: CASSPRAYFTDGYTF

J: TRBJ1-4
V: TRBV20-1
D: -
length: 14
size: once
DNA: TGCAGTGCTAGTCTAGCCCAGGGGTATGAAAAACTGTTTTTT
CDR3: CSASLAQGYEKLFF

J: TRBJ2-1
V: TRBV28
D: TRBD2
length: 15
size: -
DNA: TGTGCCAGCAGTTGGGCGCTAGCGGCCCACAATGAGCAGTTCTTC
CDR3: CASSWALAAHNEQFF

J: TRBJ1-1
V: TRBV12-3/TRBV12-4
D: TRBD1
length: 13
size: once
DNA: TGTGCCAGCAGTTTTAGGACAGGGTCTGAAGCTTTCTTT
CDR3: CASSFRTGSEAFF

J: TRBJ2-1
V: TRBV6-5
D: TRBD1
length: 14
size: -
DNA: TGTGCCAGCAGTTCGGACAGGCACTACAATGAGCAGTTCTTC
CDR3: CASSSDRHYNEQFF

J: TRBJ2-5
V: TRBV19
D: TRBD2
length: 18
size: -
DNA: TGTGCCAGTAGTCCGGGACTAGCGGGAGGGCAACCCTTGGAGACCCAGTACTTC
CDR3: CASSPGLAGGQPLETQYF

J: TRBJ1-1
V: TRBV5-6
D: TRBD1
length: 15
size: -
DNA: TGTGCCAGCAGCTTATCGGGACAGGGTGGGACTGAAGCTTTCTTT
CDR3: CASSLSGQGGTEAFF

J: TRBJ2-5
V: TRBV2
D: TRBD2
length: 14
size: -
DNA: TGTGCCAGCAGTGAGGCGGGAGGGCCGGAGACCCAGTACTTC
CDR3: CASSEAGGPETQYF

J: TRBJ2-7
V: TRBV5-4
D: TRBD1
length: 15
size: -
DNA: TGTGCCAGCAGCTTGGGACAGGGGGCGTCTTACGAGCAGTACTTC
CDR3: CASSLGQGASYEQYF

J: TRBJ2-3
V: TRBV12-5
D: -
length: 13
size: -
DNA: TGTGCTAGTGGTTTGACCCGGACAGATACGCAGTATTTT
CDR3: CASGLTRTDTQYF

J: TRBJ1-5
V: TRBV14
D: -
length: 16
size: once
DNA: TGTGCCAGCAGCCAAGAAATGCGGCCTTTCAATCAGCCCCAGCATTTT
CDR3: CASSQEMRPFNQPQHF

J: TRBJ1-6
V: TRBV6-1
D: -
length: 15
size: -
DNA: TGTGCCAGCAGTGAAGGGCAGTCCTATAATTCACCCCTCCACTTT
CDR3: CASSEGQSYNSPLHF

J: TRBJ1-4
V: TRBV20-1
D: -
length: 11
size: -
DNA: TGCAGTGCTAGGTATCATGAAAAACTGTTTTTT
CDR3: CSARYHEKLFF

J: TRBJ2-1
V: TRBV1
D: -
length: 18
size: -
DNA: TGCACCAGCAGCCAAGGTGCTAGCGGGAGGGTTACCTACAATGAGCAGTTCTTC
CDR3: CTSSQGASGRVTYNEQFF

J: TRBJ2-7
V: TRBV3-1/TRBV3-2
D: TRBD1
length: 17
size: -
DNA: TGTGCCAGCAGCCAGGTCCCCTGGACAGGGAACTCCTACGAGCAGTACTTC
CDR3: CASSQVPWTGNSYEQYF

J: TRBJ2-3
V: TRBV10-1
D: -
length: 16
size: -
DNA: TGCGCCAGCAGTGAGTCAAGGGGATCATTCACAGATACGCAGTATTTT
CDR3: CASSESRGSFTDTQYF

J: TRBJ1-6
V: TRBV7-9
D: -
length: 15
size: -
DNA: TGTGCCAGCACCTCGTTCTGGCAGGGGAATTCACCCCTCCACTTT
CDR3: CASTSFWQGNSPLHF

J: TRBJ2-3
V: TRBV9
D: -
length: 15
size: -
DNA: TGTGCCAGCAGCGTCGGGACTGGTGGGCCGGATACGCAGTATTTT
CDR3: CASSVGTGGPDTQYF

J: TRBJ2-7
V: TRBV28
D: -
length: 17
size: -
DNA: TGTGCCAGCAGTCCCCCGGACAGGGTCAAGCGGGAGGACGAGCAGTACTTC
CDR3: CASSPPDRVKREDEQYF

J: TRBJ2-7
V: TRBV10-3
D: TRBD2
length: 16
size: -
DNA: TGTGCCATCAGTGGCGACGGGGCGGGAGAGGCGTACGAGCAGTACTTC
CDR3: CAISGDGAGEAYEQYF

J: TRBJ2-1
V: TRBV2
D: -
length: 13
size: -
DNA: TGTGCCAGCAGTGATCTGGAGGACAATGAGCAGTTCTTC
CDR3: CASSDLEDNEQFF

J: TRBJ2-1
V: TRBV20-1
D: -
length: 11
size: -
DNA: TGCAGTGTTCGGACTTACAATGAGCAGTTCTTC
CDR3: CSVRTYNEQFF

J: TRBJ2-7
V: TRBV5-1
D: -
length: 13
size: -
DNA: TGCGCCAGCAGCGCGGACAACTTCTACGAGCAGTACTTC
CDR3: CASSADNFYEQYF